The 25 T cell receptor beta chains below come from one sample, sequenced in a study of graft-versus-host responses after intestinal transplantation. Sequencing used immunoSEQ multiplex PCR; TCRdb keeps in-frame clones, though not all of them. The data contain roughly 40,000 clones, about 90% of them singletons. Sequenced material: PBMCs, taken 314 days after intestinal transplant. All receptors come from a human patient who received an intestinal transplant, so some T cells may come from the graft donor.

This chain joins TRBV7-9 and TRBJ2-5; 9 nucleotides match TRBD2. The V gene end was trimmed by 5 bases and the J gene end by 3 bases; junction bases not matched to a gene: 1. The germline CDR1 and CDR2 sequences are SEHNR and FQNEAQ (reference sequence). The CDR3 runs to 13 residues. CDR3 bases: TGTGCCAGCAGCCGGACTAGCGAAGAGACCCAGTACTTC. Its protein product is CASSRTSEETQYF.

The rearrangement links TRBV6-5 to TRBJ1-2; D is unresolved. CDR1 and CDR2 from the germline V gene are MNHEY and SVGAGI. This CDR3 spans 12 amino acids. The V end lost 3 bases, the J end lost 3 bases, and 5 bases lay between the germline ends. The CDR3, as DNA: TGTGCCAGCAGTTATGGGGACTATGGCTACACCTTC. Its protein is CASSYGDYGYTF.

As for this clone: This CDR3 fails to terminate in the conserved phenylalanine or tryptophan, so it likely reflects a read error. The chain joins TRBV5-1 to TRBJ2-4, with 8 bases fitting TRBD1. V was pared by 0 bases and J by 8 bases, with 1 base of the junction left unmatched. CDR3 size: 13 residues. Germline values: CDR1 SGHRS, CDR2 YFSETQ. CDR3 coding DNA: TGCGCCAGCAGCTTGGCCAGGGGGCACATTCAGTACCTC. Translating it yields CASSLARGHIQYL.

The genes are TRBV5-6 and TRBJ2-4; D is unclear. Germline CDR1 and CDR2: SGHDT and YYEEEE. This CDR3 spans 16 amino acids. Between the trimmed V and J ends, which lost 5 bases and 0 bases, there was a span of 15 bases. The CDR3 nucleotides read TGTGCCAGCAGTCTCAGATTCTCGGTAGCCAAAAACATTCAGTACTTC. Translating it yields CASSLRFSVAKNIQYF.

The CDR3 region is CASRGGINSPLHF. CDR3 bases: TGTGCCAGCAGGGGGGGAATTAATTCACCCCTCCACTTT. The chain has TRBV2 and TRBJ1-6; D is perhaps TRBD1 (5 bases). The germline V and J ends were trimmed by 6 bases and 6 bases, with 9 bases remaining between them. The CDR3 is made up of 13 amino acids. Germline CDR1 is SNHLY and CDR2 is FYNNEI.

This chain links TRBV6-5 with TRBJ1-1; TRBD1 matches 8 bases. This CDR3 region has 14 residues. Germline loops: CDR1 MNHEY, CDR2 SVGAGI. V was clipped by 4 bases and J by 2 bases; unmatched bases: 3. The CDR3 sequence is CASSFGQGNTEAFF. As DNA, the CDR3 is TGTGCCAGCAGTTTCGGACAGGGAAACACTGAAGCTTTCTTT.

This chain connects TRBV4-1 to TRBJ2-7; 7 bases are shared with TRBD1. CDR1 and CDR2 (germline): MGHRA, YSYEKL. Trimming took 3 bases from V and 5 from J; bases not matched to a gene: 1. The CDR3 length is 12 residues. The CDR3 here is CASSHTGDEQYF. The CDR3 region has the DNA TGCGCCAGCAGCCATACAGGGGACGAGCAGTACTTC.

The chain uses TRBV7-2 and TRBJ1-2, with D possibly being TRBD1 (5 bases). In germline, CDR1 is SGHTA, CDR2 FQGNSA. This CDR3 region has 13 residues. Trimming stripped 4 bases from V and 4 bases from J, with 10 bases between. For the CDR3, the DNA is TGTGCCAGCAGCTACCGACAGACCTATGGCTACACCTTC. This encodes CASSYRQTYGYTF.

The chain recombines TRBV6-6 with TRBJ2-2; D might be TRBD2 (5 bases). Trimming shortened V by 2 bases and J by 5 bases, and 6 bases separated the two germline ends. The CDR3 has 13 residues. CDR1 MNHNY and CDR2 SVGAGI come from the germline V gene (reference sequence). This CDR3 is CASSYGETGELFF. The CDR3 bases are TGTGCCAGCAGTTACGGGGAGACCGGGGAGCTGTTTTTT.

V is TRBV11-2 and J is TRBJ2-7; 7 positions match TRBD2. V was clipped by 2 bases and J by 2 bases; unmatched bases: 9. Germline CDR1 and CDR2: SGHAT and FQNNGV. This CDR3 spans 16 amino acids. CDR3 sequence reads: CASSLPLGRPPYEQYF. The CDR3 nucleotides are TGTGCCAGCAGCTTACCTCTCGGGAGGCCACCCTACGAGCAGTACTTC.

The V and J genes are TRBV6-6 and TRBJ2-3, with 12 bases aligning to TRBD2. The trim removed 2 bases at V and 4 bases at J, leaving 1 base unmatched. Germline V gene lookup returns CDR1 MNHNY and CDR2 SVGAGI (reference sequence). The CDR3 runs 15 residues. The CDR3 here is CASSYTSGGPDTQYF. Here the CDR3 DNA reads TGTGCCAGCAGTTACACTAGCGGGGGGCCAGATACGCAGTATTTT.

The DNA of the CDR3 is TGTGCCTGGAGTGACCCCTCACAGGGGGCAGATACGCAGTATTTT. Protein sequence: CAWSDPSQGADTQYF. V usage is TRBV30 and J usage is TRBJ2-3; 8 positions agree with TRBD1. Germline values: CDR1 GTSNPN, CDR2 SVGIG (reference sequence). There are 15 residues in the CDR3. Trimming removed 1 base from V and 4 bases from J; junction bases left unmatched: 7.

This clone was seen a single time. The chain joins TRBV9 to TRBJ1-1; a weak D match, TRBD1 (5 bases). Germline CDR1 SGDLS, CDR2 YYNGEE. The CDR3 consists of 15 residues. Trimming pared 4 bases from V and 5 bases from J, leaving 18 bases between. The CDR3 DNA reads as TGTGCCAGCAGCCCGACGACAGTTGTTCTTACTGAAGCTTTCTTT. Translation: CASSPTTVVLTEAFF.

This chain joins TRBV28 and TRBJ1-2; 8 nucleotides align to TRBD1. V shed 8 bases, J shed 2 bases, and the junction held 10 bases outside the gene matches. The CDR3 covers 15 residues. CDR1 is MDHEN and CDR2 is SYDVKM in the germline V gene. The CDR3, as DNA: TGTGCCAGCCAGGCAGGGGGCGAATCCAACTATGGCTACACCTTC. It yields the protein CASQAGGESNYGYTF.

The chain has TRBV11-2 and TRBJ2-5; a possible D gene is TRBD1 (9 bases). V shed 3 bases and J shed 5 bases, with 19 bases lying between them. The CDR3 extends over 16 amino acids. Germline V gene sequence: CDR1 SGHAT, CDR2 FQNNGV. Written as DNA, the CDR3 is TGTGCCAGCAGCTTGTACAGGGGGCGCGGGAGGGAGACCCAGTACTTC. It codes for CASSLYRGRGRETQYF.

The V gene is TRBV25-1, the J gene TRBJ1-1, with a possible D match to TRBD1 (5 bases). The V gene lost 5 bases and the J gene lost 7 bases, with 8 bases spanning the gap. Germline lookup yields CDR1 MGHDK and CDR2 SYGVNS. The CDR3 has 11 residues. CDR3 DNA sequence: TGTGCCAGCAGTCAGGGAGGTGAAGCTTTCTTT. Translation gives CASSQGGEAFF. The full variable domain, with the rest looked up from reference TRBV25-1 and TRBJ1-1, is EADIYQTPRYLVIGTGKKITLECSQTMGHDKMYWYQQDPGMELHLIHYSYGVNSTEKGDLSSESTVSRIRTEHFPLTLESARPSHTSQYLCASSQGGEAFFGQGTRLTVV.

The chain uses TRBV4-2 and TRBJ2-7; tentative D call: TRBD2 (6 bases). Trimming stripped 0 bases from V and 0 bases from J, with 9 bases between. CDR3 length: 15 residues. CDR1 and CDR2 (germline): LGHNA, YNFKEQ. CDR3 coding DNA: TGTGCCAGCAGCCAAGAGATTAGCGGCTCCTACGAGCAGTACTTC. Residues: CASSQEISGSYEQYF.

V and J are TRBV29-1 and TRBJ1-1; 12 bases align to TRBD1. The V gene's germline CDR1 is SQVTM and CDR2 ANQGSEA. Trimming cost V 4 bases and J 0 bases; bases outside gene matches: 6. The CDR3 sequence is 16 residues long. CDR3 bases: TGCAGCGTTGCCGGGACAGGGGGCGTCATGAACACTGAAGCTTTCTTT. Encoded protein: CSVAGTGGVMNTEAFF.

This clone was recorded a few times. The chain has TRBV4-1 and TRBJ1-3; 7 bases match TRBD1. There are 15 residues in the CDR3. V gave up 4 bases and J gave up 0 bases; unmatched junction bases: 3. Germline V gives CDR1 MGHRA, CDR2 YSYEKL. The CDR3 reads CASSRDRASGNTIYF. The CDR3 coding sequence is TGCGCCAGCAGCCGCGACAGGGCCTCTGGAAACACCATATATTTT.

The chain uses TRBV19 and TRBJ1-1; tentative D call: TRBD1 (5 bases). The germline gives CDR1 LNHDA, CDR2 SQIVND (reference sequence). The CDR3 contains 15 residues. Trimming stripped 4 bases from V and 7 bases from J, with 19 bases between. CDR3 coding DNA: TGTGCCAGTAGTACCCGCGCGTTGGGGACTCGTGAAGCTTTCTTT. As protein: CASSTRALGTREAFF. Supplemented by reference TRBV19 and TRBJ1-1, the full variable domain reads DGGITQSPKYLFRKEGQNVTLSCEQNLNHDAMYWYRQDPGQGLRLIYYSQIVNDFQKGDIAEGYSVSREKKESFPLTVTSAQKNPTAFYLCASSTRALGTREAFFGQGTRLTVV.

This chain joins TRBV5-1 and TRBJ1-2, with D possibly TRBD1 on 5 matching bases. Germline values: CDR1 SGHRS, CDR2 YFSETQ. The V gene lost 4 bases and the J gene lost 8 bases, with 15 bases spanning the gap. This CDR3 has 13 residues. The CDR3, as DNA: TGCGCCAGCAGCATGGGGGGAGGTGAAGGCTACACCTTC. Protein product: CASSMGGGEGYTF.

The chain employs TRBV6-1 and TRBJ2-1, with TRBD1 matching over 12 bases. Germline V gene sequence: CDR1 MNHNS, CDR2 SASEGT. V lost 7 bases to trimming and J lost 7 bases; unmatched junction nucleotides: 8. CDR3 size: 15 residues. CDR3 sequence reads: CASTSGTGGLNEQFF. In DNA, the CDR3 is TGTGCCAGCACCTCCGGGACAGGGGGCCTAAATGAGCAGTTCTTC.

The chain couples TRBV5-6 to TRBJ2-1; TRBD2 might be the D (6 bases). CDR3 size: 16 residues. Germline values: CDR1 SGHDT, CDR2 YYEEEE. V gave up 2 bases and J gave up 0 bases, with 12 bases separating them. The CDR3 region is CASSLTAGTSYNEQFF. CDR3 DNA: TGTGCCAGCAGCTTAACCGCGGGAACCTCCTACAATGAGCAGTTCTTC.

This rearrangement joins TRBV4-3 to TRBJ1-1; D not resolved. V lost 2 bases to trimming and J lost 0 bases, with 7 bases between them. This CDR3 region has 14 residues. The V gene's germline CDR1 is LGHNA and CDR2 YSLEER. The CDR3 DNA follows: TGCGCCAGCAGCCAAATTTTCCTGAACACTGAAGCTTTCTTT. Its protein is CASSQIFLNTEAFF.

The rearrangement joins TRBV7-6 to TRBJ2-5, with D maybe TRBD2 (5 bases). This CDR3 region has 11 residues. Germline V gives CDR1 SGHVS, CDR2 FNYEAQ. Trimming removed 5 bases at V and 9 bases at J, with 10 bases between. The CDR3 spells CASSVEEAQYF. The CDR3, as DNA: TGTGCCAGCAGCGTAGAGGAGGCCCAGTACTTC.